Below, 2 T cell receptor beta chains from the same sample are listed, as sequenced in a study of human T cells and chemical hapten exposure (dated by TCRdb to the early 2020s). This specimen's time point label, interpreted: patch test 1, 2 weeks after DPC sensitization. The label giving this sample's treatment or condition can be read as: therapeutic diphenylcyclopropenone sensitization with weekly scalp DPC. Receptor amplification or capture employed RACE. Reads for this sample came from a NextSeq 500. Clones were called with MiXCR by TCRdb after fastp trimmed the public reads at Q25, and only in-frame beta chains were retained. Entries that share a CDR3 protein sequence are merged under the most common genes and DNA. This sample holds more than 65,000 distinct CDR3 sequences; around 30% were observed only once. The ten largest make up around 8.9% of the sample. The material sequenced was whole blood, taken in connection with sensitization to the hapten diphenylcyclopropenone (DPC). The receptor set was obtained from a man in his forties or fifties with alopecia areata. Some clones in this sample may be carry-over from other donors' samples.

J is TRBJ2-2 and V is TRBV5-4; possible D gene TRBD1, 5 bases. Trimming took off 4 bases at V and 1 base at J, with 11 bases between the two ends. Per germline, CDR1 SGHNT and CDR2 YYREEE (reference sequence). CDR3 length equals 15 residues. The CDR3 DNA reads TGTGCCAGCAGCGCAAGGGGTGGGAACACCGGGGAGCTGTTTTTT. It yields the protein CASSARGGNTGELFF. Using reference TRBV5-4 and TRBJ2-2 for the parts outside the CDR3, the full variable domain is ETGVTQSPTHLIKTRGQQVTLRCSSQSGHNTVSWYQQALGQGPQFIFQYYREEENGRGNFPPRFSGLQFPNYSSELNVNALELDDSALYLCASSARGGNTGELFFGEGSRLTVL.

The chain carries TRBV28 and TRBJ2-1, with D possibly TRBD1 on 6 matching bases. The CDR3 is 17 residues long. Trimming removed 6 bases at V and 0 bases at J, with 18 bases between. Germline-derived CDR1 and CDR2 are MDHEN and SYDVKM. The CDR3 loop is CASSKQGQLSSYNEQFF. Written as DNA, the CDR3 is TGTGCCAGCAGCAAGCAGGGGCAGTTGAGCTCCTACAATGAGCAGTTCTTC.